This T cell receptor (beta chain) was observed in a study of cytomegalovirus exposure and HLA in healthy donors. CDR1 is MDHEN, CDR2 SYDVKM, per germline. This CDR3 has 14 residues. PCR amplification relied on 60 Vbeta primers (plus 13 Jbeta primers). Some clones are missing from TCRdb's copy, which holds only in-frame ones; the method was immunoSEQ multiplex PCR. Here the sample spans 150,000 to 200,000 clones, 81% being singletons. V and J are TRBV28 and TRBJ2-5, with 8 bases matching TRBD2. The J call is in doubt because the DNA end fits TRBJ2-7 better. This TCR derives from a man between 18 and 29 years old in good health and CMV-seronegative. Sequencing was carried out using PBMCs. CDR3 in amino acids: CASSRAGAAYEQYF. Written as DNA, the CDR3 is TGTGCCAGCAGCAGAGCGGGAGCAGCCTACGAGCAGTACTTC.